These T cell receptor beta chains were read from a single sample in a study of long-term antiretroviral therapy in people with HIV. TCRdb keeps only in-frame clones here, not all; method: immunoSEQ multiplex PCR. The table has tens of thousands of clones, 75% to 85% seen once. The sequencing here drew on unsorted PBMCs, taken 0.3 years after starting antiretroviral therapy. All receptors come from a man aged 18 to 29 with HIV. Each CDR3 is given with its conserved first and last residue. The order of the fields is clone size, D gene, V gene, J gene, CDR3 DNA, CDR3 protein. A D gene is named only where the DNA matches it firmly. A row's size may be missing; if present it is once, few, many or a size class.

>.|.|TRBV2|TRBJ2-1
TGTGCCAGCAGTCCGACTAAAGCATCGCACAATGAGCAGTTCTTC
CASSPTKASHNEQFF
>few|.|TRBV18|TRBJ1-1
TGTGCCAGCTCACAAGACACCACTGAAGCTTTCTTT
CASSQDTTEAFF
>.|.|TRBV5-1|TRBJ2-5
TGCGCCAGCAGCTCTTGGACACTCCCCCAAGAGACCCAGTACTTC
CASSSWTLPQETQYF
>.|.|TRBV28|TRBJ1-4
TGTGCCAGCAGTTTAGGGGTAAATGAAAAACTGTTTTTT
CASSLGVNEKLFF
>.|TRBD1|TRBV27|TRBJ2-1
TGTGCCAGCAGTCTGCAATCCAGGGGGCTCGGTGAGCAGTTCTTC
CASSLQSRGLGEQFF
>.|TRBD1|TRBV30|TRBJ2-2
TGTGCCTTCCGACAGGGGAACACCGGGGAGCTGTTTTTT
CAFRQGNTGELFF
>.|.|TRBV4-3|TRBJ2-5
TGCGCCAGCAGCCCGATGGGAGGTTGGGAGACCCAGTACTTC
CASSPMGGWETQYF
>.|.|TRBV9|TRBJ2-2
TGTGCCAGCAGCGTAGCAGGAAGTGCGGGGGAGCTGTTTTTT
CASSVAGSAGELFF
>.|.|TRBV9|TRBJ2-5
TGTGCCAGCAGCGTAGGGCTACAAGAGACCCAGTACTTC
CASSVGLQETQYF
>.|.|TRBV6-1|TRBJ2-7
TGTGCCAGCACGATCACCTCCCCGGGGTACGAGCAGTACTTC
CASTITSPGYEQYF
>.|.|TRBV5-6|TRBJ2-7
TGTGCCAGCAGCGCGTACTACGAGCAGTACTTC
CASSAYYEQYF
>.|.|TRBV6-5|TRBJ1-5
TGTGCCAGCGGGGGCGGGGGGCTCTATCAGCCCCAGCATTTT
CASGGGGLYQPQHF
>.|.|TRBV18|TRBJ2-7
TGTGCCAGCTCACCGGGTGGTCCATACGAGCAGTACTTC
CASSPGGPYEQYF
>.|.|TRBV9|TRBJ2-5
TGTGCCAGCAGCGTAGACGGGGGCCGTCAGACCCAGTACTTC
CASSVDGGRQTQYF
>.|.|TRBV6-4|TRBJ2-3
TGTGCCAGCAGTAGAGGGGCAGCGGACGGGAGAGATACGCAGTATTTT
CASSRGAADGRDTQYF
>.|.|TRBV9|TRBJ2-7
TGTGCCAGCAGCGTAGAGCTGGGAGCTTTCTACGAGCAGTACTTC
CASSVELGAFYEQYF
>.|.|TRBV28|TRBJ2-3
TGTGCCAGCAGTCTGACTAGTTCGGATACGCAGTATTTT
CASSLTSSDTQYF
>once|TRBD2|TRBV10-3|TRBJ2-2
TGTGCCATCAGTGAGTCCCGTGGTAGCGGGAGCACCGGGGAGCTGTTTTTT
CAISESRGSGSTGELFF
>.|.|TRBV4-1|TRBJ2-7
TGCGCCAGCAGCCAAGATGGAGGGACCTACGAGCAGTACTTC
CASSQDGGTYEQYF
>.|.|TRBV6-5|TRBJ1-1
TGTGCCAGCACCAAGCCAGGGAACACTGAAGCTTTCTTT
CASTKPGNTEAFF
>.|.|TRBV18|TRBJ1-5
TGTGCCAGCTCACCACGAAACGGGGGGGTGAGGAGCAATCAGCCCCAGCATTTT
CASSPRNGGVRSNQPQHF
>once|.|TRBV19|TRBJ1-1
TGTGCCAGTAGTAATGGACAGCCGAACACTGAAGCTTTCTTT
CASSNGQPNTEAFF
>.|.|TRBV7-2|TRBJ2-7
TGTGCCAGCAGCTTAGCTTTGGGGTCCGGGTCCTACGAGCAGTACTTC
CASSLALGSGSYEQYF
>.|.|TRBV9|TRBJ1-1
TGTGCCAGCAGCGTAGCCAGGGAGTACACTGAAGCTTTCTTT
CASSVAREYTEAFF
>.|.|TRBV18|TRBJ2-3
TGTGCCAGCTCACCACCCTTCTGGACAGGCACAGATACGCAGTATTTT
CASSPPFWTGTDTQYF
>.|TRBD1|TRBV6-1|TRBJ2-7
TGTGCCAGCAGTGCACGACAGGGGGCAAGGTACGAGCAGTACTTC
CASSARQGARYEQYF
>.|.|TRBV4-1|TRBJ2-6
TGCGCCAGCAGCCAAGATTTACCAGTCGGCGGGGCCAACGTCCTGACTTTC
CASSQDLPVGGANVLTF
>.|.|TRBV4-2|TRBJ2-7
TGTGCCAGCAGCCAAGATATGGACAGCCCGGGAGAGCAGTACTTC
CASSQDMDSPGEQYF
>.|TRBD2|TRBV19|TRBJ2-7
TGTGCCAGTAGTAATTCAGCGGGAGGGCCCTACGAGCAGTACTTC
CASSNSAGGPYEQYF
>.|TRBD1|TRBV4-1|TRBJ2-1
TGCGCCAGCAGCCAACCATGGACAGGGTCCTACAATGAGCAGTTCTTC
CASSQPWTGSYNEQFF
>.|.|TRBV10-2|TRBJ1-3
TGCGCCAGCCGTAAGGAAGCTGGAAACACCATATATTTT
CASRKEAGNTIYF
>.|TRBD1|TRBV19|TRBJ1-3
TGTGCCACCGGGACAGGGGGAAACACCATATATTTT
CATGTGGNTIYF
>.|TRBD1|TRBV28|TRBJ1-2
TGTGCCAGCAGCAAGACCGACAGGGGTTACACCTTC
CASSKTDRGYTF
>.|TRBD1|TRBV7-9|TRBJ2-7
TGTGCCAGCAGCTACACAGGGGACTCCTACGAGCAGTACTTC
CASSYTGDSYEQYF
>.|TRBD2|TRBV10-1|TRBJ2-3
TGCGCCAGCAGTGATCCTCCGGGACTAGCGGGGGGGGAGGACTTCAATACGCAGTATTTT
CASSDPPGLAGGEDFNTQYF
>.|.|TRBV19|TRBJ2-1
TGTGCCAGTAGTATTTATTCAGGCAATGAGCAGTTCTTC
CASSIYSGNEQFF
>.|.|TRBV30|TRBJ1-4
TGTGCCTGGAGCCCTAATGAAAAACTGTTTTTT
CAWSPNEKLFF
>.|.|TRBV28|TRBJ2-7
TGTGCCAGCAGTCACCGGAAAGCCTACGAGCAGTACTTC
CASSHRKAYEQYF
>.|.|TRBV9|TRBJ1-3
TGTGCCAGCAGCGTAGAGCAGGTCGGAAACACCATATATTTT
CASSVEQVGNTIYF
>.|.|TRBV4-3|TRBJ2-7
TGCGCCAGCAGTTGGAGGCCCGGTCTGGGTTCGGACGAGCAGTACTTC
CASSWRPGLGSDEQYF
>.|.|TRBV7-9|TRBJ1-1
TGTGCCAGCAGCTTAGGGGGGACACCTAACACTGAAGCTTTCTTT
CASSLGGTPNTEAFF